This T cell receptor beta chain comes out of a study of quantifying T cell responses using KT2 cells. Study-level information: TCR alpha and beta constant-region primers primed reverse transcription of RNA. A predetermined fluorescence threshold ended the second PCR, run as a qPCR.

Each cDNA got a UMI-containing oligo ligated at its 3' end. The first PCR ran 3 to 5 cycles with an equimolar RC1.1 and RC1.2 beta primer mix. From the second PCR onward, TCR alpha and beta chains were processed separately. MiXCR, applied by TCRdb to the UMI-ligation and nested PCR reads, yields one record per CDR3 protein. The sample holds 42,000 or so distinct CDR3 sequences, over 15% seen once. This clonotype was detected a few times. KT2, a clone with a known TCR, was spiked into unfractionated PBMC. This CDR3 has 15 residues. Germline trimming cut 10 bases from V and 1 base from J; bases unmatched to any gene: 8. Germline V gene sequence: CDR1 MNHNS, CDR2 SASEGT.

Input material: PBMCs spiked with cells of the T cell clone KT2. The TCR originated in a human donor. The rearrangement uses TRBV6-1 and TRBJ1-5, with TRBD1 identical over 9 bases. Here the CDR3 reads CATRLTGGSNQPQHF. The CDR3 region has the DNA TGTGCCACCCGCCTCACAGGGGGCAGCAATCAGCCCCAGCATTTT.